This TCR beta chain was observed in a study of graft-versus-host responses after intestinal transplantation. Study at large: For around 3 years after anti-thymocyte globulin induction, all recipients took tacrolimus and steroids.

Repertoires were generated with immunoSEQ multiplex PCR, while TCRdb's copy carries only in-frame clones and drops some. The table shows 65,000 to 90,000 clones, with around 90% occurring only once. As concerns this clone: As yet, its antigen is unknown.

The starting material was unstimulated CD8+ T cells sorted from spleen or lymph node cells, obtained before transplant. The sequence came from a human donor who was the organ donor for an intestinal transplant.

The CDR3 DNA sequence: TGTGCCAGCAGGGGACCCTACGAGCAGTACTTC. Translation gives CASRGPYEQYF. The chain is built from TRBV2 and TRBJ2-7, with D perhaps matching TRBD1 or TRBD2 (5 bases each). Trimming cost V 6 bases and J 2 bases, with 5 bases left between them. Germline V gene data show CDR1 as SNHLY and CDR2 as FYNNEI. This CDR3 has 11 residues.